This T cell receptor (beta chain) appears in the sequencing data of a study of T cell changes during pregnancy in multiple sclerosis. A word on this clone: Within the sample, other DNA sequences also encode this same CDR3.

The CDR3 is made up of 14 amino acids. The V gene's germline CDR1 is KGHSH and CDR2 LQKENI. Unmatched junction bases numbered 6, after V lost 3 bases and J lost 4 bases. Generated by immunoSEQ multiplex PCR, the TCRdb table keeps only in-frame clones and is missing some. The top ten hold about 5.4% of the sample, which has tens of thousands of clones, around nine tenths seen once. The J gene is TRBJ2-7, the V gene TRBV18; 7 bases are a match to TRBD1. The sequenced sample was CD8+ T cells from peripheral blood mononuclear cells, obtained after pregnancy. The source of this sequence is a female donor in good health, enrolled as a control in a pregnancy study. The CDR3 DNA sequence: TGTGCCAGCTCACCTGGGACAGACCCTTACGAGCAGTACTTC. It specifies CASSPGTDPYEQYF. The full variable domain, in which reference TRBV18 and TRBJ2-7 provide the parts outside the CDR3, is NAGVMQNPRHLVRRRGQEARLRCSPMKGHSHVYWYRQLPEEGLKFMVYLQKENIIDESGMPKERFSAEFPKEGPSILRIQQVVRGDSAAYFCASSPGTDPYEQYFGPGTRLTVT.